This TCR beta chain originates from a study of T cells expressing NK-cell markers. Across the whole study: Sorted CD3+CD56+NKG2C+, CD3+CD56+NKG2C- and CD3+CD56-NKG2C+ T cells provided the TCR beta repertoires.

TCRdb derives one entry per CDR3 protein from the 5' RACE reads, leaving out DNA. This sample lists about 120,000 distinct CDR3 sequences; its ten largest clones have 15% to 20%. The germline gives CDR1 DFQATT, CDR2 SNEGSKA (reference sequence). The CDR3 contains 11 residues. Study results and limitations: A range of about 1.0-8% of CD8+ T cells consisted of dominant NKG2C+ clonotypes in about six donors.

Turning to this clonotype: Its target is unknown.

The TCR sequence derives from a woman aged 18-70 years in good health. Sequenced sample: blood T cells: a sorted CD56 or NKG2C T cell subset, CD4+ or CD8+ T cells, or bulk PBMC T cells (not recorded which). The chain couples TRBV20-1 to TRBJ1-2; the TRBD1 assignment by TCRdb is unverifiable without DNA. The CDR3 region is CSAPAGEGYTF.